This TCR beta chain came from a study of T cells after yellow fever vaccination. Study findings and constraints: A secondary response was less intense yet reached its peak sooner, at day 5 versus 15.

MiXCR was run by TCRdb on the 5' RACE reads, yielding one entry per CDR3 protein. This sample has fewer than 450,000 distinct CDR3 sequences, with roughly 7.5% found just once. There are many counts of this clonotype. The antigen remains undetermined. This receptor was identified in a man aged 18 to 29 who received the YFV17D yellow fever vaccine. Sequencing was performed on PBMCs, taken 45 days after the first yellow fever vaccination.

The CDR3 DNA reads as TGTGCCAGCAGCGGGGACACATCAAACACTGAAGCTTTCTTT. It yields the protein CASSGDTSNTEAFF. The chain links TRBV7-9 to TRBJ1-1, with a tentative D call TRBD1 (6 bases). The CDR3 has 14 residues. Per the germline V gene, CDR1 is SEHNR and CDR2 is FQNEAQ (reference sequence). V was trimmed by 5 bases and J by 2 bases, leaving 12 bases between them.